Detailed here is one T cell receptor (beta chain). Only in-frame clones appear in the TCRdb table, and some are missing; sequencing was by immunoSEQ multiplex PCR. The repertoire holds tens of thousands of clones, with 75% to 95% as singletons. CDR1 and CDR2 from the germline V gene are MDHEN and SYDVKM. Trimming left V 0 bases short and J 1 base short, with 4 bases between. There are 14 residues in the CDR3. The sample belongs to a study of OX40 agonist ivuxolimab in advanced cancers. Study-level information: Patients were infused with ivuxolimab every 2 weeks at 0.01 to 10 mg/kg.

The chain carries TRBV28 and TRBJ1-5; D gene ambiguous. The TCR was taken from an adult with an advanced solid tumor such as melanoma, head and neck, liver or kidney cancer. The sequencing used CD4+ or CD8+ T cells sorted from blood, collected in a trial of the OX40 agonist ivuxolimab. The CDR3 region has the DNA TGTGCCAGCAGTTTATGGCAGAGCAATCAGCCCCAGCATTTT. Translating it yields CASSLWQSNQPQHF.